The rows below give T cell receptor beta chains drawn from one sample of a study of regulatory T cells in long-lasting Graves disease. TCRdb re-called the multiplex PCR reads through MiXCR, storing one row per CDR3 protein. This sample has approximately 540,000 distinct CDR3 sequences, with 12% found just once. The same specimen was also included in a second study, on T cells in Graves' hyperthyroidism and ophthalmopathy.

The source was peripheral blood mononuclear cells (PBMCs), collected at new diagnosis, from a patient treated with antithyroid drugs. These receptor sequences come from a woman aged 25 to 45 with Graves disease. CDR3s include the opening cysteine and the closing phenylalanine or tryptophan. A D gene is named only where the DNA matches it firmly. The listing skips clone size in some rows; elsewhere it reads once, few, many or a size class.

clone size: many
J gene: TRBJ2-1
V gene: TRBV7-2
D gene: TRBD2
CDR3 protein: CASSFIIKAGGELAEQFF
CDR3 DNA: TGTGCCAGCAGCTTCATAATTAAAGCGGGAGGTGAACTCGCTGAGCAGTTCTTC

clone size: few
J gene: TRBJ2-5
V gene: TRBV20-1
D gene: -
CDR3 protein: CSASGWKPQETQYF
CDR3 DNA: TGCAGTGCTAGCGGGTGGAAACCTCAAGAGACCCAGTACTTC

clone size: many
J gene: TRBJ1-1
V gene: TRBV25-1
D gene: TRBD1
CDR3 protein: CASSGPGQVNTEAFF
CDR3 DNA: TGTGCCAGCAGTGGACCTGGACAGGTGAATACTGAAGCTTTCTTT

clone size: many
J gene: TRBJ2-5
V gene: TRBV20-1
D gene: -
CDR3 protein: CSASAGRETQYF
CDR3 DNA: TGCAGTGCTAGTGCAGGGCGAGAGACCCAGTACTTC

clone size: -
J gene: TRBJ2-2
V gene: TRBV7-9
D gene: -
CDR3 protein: CASSLPTRDANTGELFF
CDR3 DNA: TGTGCCAGCAGCCTGCCAACTAGAGACGCGAACACCGGGGAGCTGTTTTTT

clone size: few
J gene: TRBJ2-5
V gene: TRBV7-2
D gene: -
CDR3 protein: CASSFNREETQYF
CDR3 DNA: TGTGCCAGCAGTTTCAACAGGGAAGAGACCCAGTACTTC

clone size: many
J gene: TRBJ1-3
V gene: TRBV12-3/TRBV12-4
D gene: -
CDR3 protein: CASSYNPGRHSGNTIYF
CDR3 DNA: TGTGCCAGCAGCTATAACCCCGGTAGGCACTCTGGAAACACCATATATTTT

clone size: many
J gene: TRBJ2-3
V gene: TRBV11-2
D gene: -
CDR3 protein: CASSLDRWPKPQYF
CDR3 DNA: TGTGCCAGCAGCTTAGATCGGTGGCCTAAGCCGCAGTATTTT

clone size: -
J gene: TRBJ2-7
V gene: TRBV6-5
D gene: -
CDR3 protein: CASSYPATRLASYYEQYF
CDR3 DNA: TGTGCCAGCAGTTACCCCGCAACTCGCCTAGCGAGCTACTACGAGCAGTACTTC

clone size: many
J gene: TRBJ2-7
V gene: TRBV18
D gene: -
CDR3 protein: CASSPQSLEISNPYEQYF
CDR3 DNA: TGTGCCAGCTCACCACAGAGCCTTGAAATATCGAACCCCTACGAGCAGTACTTC

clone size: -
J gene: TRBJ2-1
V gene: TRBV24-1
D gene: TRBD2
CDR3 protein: CATSDLAGGPYNEQFF
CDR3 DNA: TGTGCCACCAGTGATTTAGCGGGAGGACCTTACAATGAGCAGTTCTTC

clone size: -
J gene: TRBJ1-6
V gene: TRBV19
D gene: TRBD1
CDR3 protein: CASQPRQGAYNSPLHF
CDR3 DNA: TGTGCCAGCCAACCCCGACAGGGGGCCTATAATTCACCCCTCCACTTT

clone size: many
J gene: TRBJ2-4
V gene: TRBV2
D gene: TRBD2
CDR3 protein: CASSELAGGLRNIQYF
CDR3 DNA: TGTGCCAGCAGTGAGCTAGCGGGAGGCCTGAGGAACATTCAGTACTTC

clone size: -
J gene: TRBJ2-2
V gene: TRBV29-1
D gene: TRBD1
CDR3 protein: CSVAGTANTGELFF
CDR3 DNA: TGCAGCGTCGCCGGGACAGCGAACACCGGGGAGCTGTTTTTT

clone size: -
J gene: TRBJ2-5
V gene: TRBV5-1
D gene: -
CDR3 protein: CASSLDVRLGTQYF
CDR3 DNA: TGCGCCAGCAGCTTGGACGTGAGGTTGGGGACCCAGTACTTC

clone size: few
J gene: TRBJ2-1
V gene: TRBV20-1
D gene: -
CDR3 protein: CSARGSGSRPYNEQFF
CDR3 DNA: TGCAGTGCTAGGGGATCGGGGAGTCGCCCCTACAATGAGCAGTTCTTC

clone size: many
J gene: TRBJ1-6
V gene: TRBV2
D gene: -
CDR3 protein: CASASRAGNSPLHF
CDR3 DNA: TGTGCCAGTGCGAGCCGGGCCGGGAATTCACCCCTCCACTTT

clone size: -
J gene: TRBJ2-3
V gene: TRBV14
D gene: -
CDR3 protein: CASSQIPTVTDTQYF
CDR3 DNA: TGTGCCAGCAGCCAAATACCGACAGTTACAGATACGCAGTATTTT

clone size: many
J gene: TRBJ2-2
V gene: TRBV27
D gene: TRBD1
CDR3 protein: CASSSTGGVAGELFF
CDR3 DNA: TGTGCCAGCAGTTCTACAGGGGGCGTAGCCGGGGAGCTGTTTTTT

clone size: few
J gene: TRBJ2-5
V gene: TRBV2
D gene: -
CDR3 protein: CASSEASGAQYF
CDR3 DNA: TGTGCCAGCAGTGAAGCGAGCGGCGCCCAGTACTTC

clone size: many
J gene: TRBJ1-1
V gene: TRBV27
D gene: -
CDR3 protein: CASSFLRNTEAFF
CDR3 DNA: TGTGCCAGCAGCTTTCTTCGGAACACTGAAGCTTTCTTT

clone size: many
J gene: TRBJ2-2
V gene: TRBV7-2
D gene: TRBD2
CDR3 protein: CASSPPGLAGGLSGELFF
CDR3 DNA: TGTGCCAGCAGCCCACCGGGACTAGCGGGAGGGCTTAGCGGGGAGCTGTTTTTT

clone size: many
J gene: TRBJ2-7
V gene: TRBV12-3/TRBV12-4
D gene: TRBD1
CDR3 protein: CASSLGTGHEQYF
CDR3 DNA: TGTGCCAGCAGTTTAGGGACAGGCCACGAGCAGTACTTC

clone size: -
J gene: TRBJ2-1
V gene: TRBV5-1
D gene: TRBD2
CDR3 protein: CASSLYGLADYNEQFF
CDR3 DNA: TGCGCCAGCAGCCTATACGGACTAGCGGACTACAATGAGCAGTTCTTC

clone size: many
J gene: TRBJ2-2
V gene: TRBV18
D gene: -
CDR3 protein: CASSPTLGTGELFF
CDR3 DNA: TGTGCCAGCTCACCTACTTTGGGCACCGGGGAGCTGTTTTTT

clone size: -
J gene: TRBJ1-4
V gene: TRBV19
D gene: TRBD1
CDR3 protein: CASSIGGRGHEKLFF
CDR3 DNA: TGTGCCAGTAGTATTGGAGGCAGGGGGCATGAAAAACTGTTTTTT

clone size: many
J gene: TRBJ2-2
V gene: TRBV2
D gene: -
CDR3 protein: CASNSDWNTGELFF
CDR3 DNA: TGTGCCAGCAATTCGGACTGGAACACCGGGGAGCTGTTTTTT

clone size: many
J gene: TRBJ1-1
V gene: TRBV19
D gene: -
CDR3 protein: CASSIGRQGLRWTEAFF
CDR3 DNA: TGTGCCAGTAGTATCGGTCGGCAGGGGCTGAGGTGGACTGAAGCTTTCTTT

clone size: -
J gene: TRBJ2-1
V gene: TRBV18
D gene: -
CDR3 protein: CASSPPLGGGYSNEQFF
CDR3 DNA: TGTGCCAGCTCACCACCGCTAGGTGGAGGGTATTCCAATGAGCAGTTCTTC

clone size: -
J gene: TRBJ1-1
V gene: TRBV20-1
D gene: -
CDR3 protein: CSALELQANTEAFF
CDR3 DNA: TGCAGTGCTCTGGAACTTCAGGCGAACACTGAAGCTTTCTTT

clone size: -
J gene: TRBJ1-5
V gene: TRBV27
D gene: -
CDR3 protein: CASRSTGNNQPQHF
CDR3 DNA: TGTGCCAGCAGGTCTACAGGGAACAATCAGCCCCAGCATTTT

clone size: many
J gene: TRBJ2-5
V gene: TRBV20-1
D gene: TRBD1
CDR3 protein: CSAARDRTQYF
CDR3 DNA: TGCAGTGCTGCCCGGGACAGGACCCAGTACTTC

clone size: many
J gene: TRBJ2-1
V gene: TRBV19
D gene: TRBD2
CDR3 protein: CASSIVLADYVDEQFF
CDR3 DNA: TGTGCCAGTAGTATAGTTCTAGCGGACTACGTGGATGAGCAGTTCTTC

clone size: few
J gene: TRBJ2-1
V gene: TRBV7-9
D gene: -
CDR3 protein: CASSQTAGPAYNEQFF
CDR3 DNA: TGTGCCAGCAGCCAAACAGCGGGTCCAGCCTACAATGAGCAGTTCTTC

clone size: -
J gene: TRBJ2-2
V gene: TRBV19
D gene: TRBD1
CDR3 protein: CASKRQGPRSGGELFF
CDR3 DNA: TGTGCCAGTAAAAGACAGGGGCCGAGATCGGGCGGGGAGCTGTTTTTT

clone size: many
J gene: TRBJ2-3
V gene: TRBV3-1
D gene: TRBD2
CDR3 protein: CASSQDEGLEPVEQYF
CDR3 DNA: TGTGCCAGCAGCCAAGATGAAGGACTAGAGCCCGTCGAGCAGTATTTT

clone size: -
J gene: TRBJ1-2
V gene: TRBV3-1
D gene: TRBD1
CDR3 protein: CASSQGTGGHGYTF
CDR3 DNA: TGTGCCAGCAGCCAAGGCACAGGGGGTCATGGCTACACCTTC

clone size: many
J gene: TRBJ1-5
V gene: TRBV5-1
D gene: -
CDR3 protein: CASSPGNNQPQHF
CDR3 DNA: TGCGCCAGCAGCCCTGGGAACAATCAGCCCCAGCATTTT

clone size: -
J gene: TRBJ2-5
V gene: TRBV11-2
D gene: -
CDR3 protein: CASGLGALTRAETQYF
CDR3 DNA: TGTGCCAGCGGCTTAGGAGCACTTACTAGGGCGGAGACCCAGTACTTC

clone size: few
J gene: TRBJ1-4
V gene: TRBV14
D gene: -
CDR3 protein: CASSQRAGPSGGEKLFF
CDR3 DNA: TGTGCCAGCAGCCAACGAGCGGGGCCCTCGGGCGGCGAAAAACTGTTTTTT

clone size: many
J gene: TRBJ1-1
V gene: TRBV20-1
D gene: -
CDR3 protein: CSARDLRETNTEAFF
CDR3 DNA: TGCAGTGCTAGAGATCTCCGAGAAACGAACACTGAAGCTTTCTTT

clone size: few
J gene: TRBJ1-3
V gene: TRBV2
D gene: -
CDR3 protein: CALSTEPGNTIYF
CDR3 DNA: TGTGCCTTATCGACGGAGCCTGGAAACACCATATATTTT